This T cell receptor (beta chain) came from a study of shared T cell receptors in the human thymus (dated by TCRdb to about 2021). Regarding the research as a whole: The study investigated the way shared, self-reactive T-cell receptor alpha chains are produced in the human thymus.

Measured from the cysteine to the phenylalanine, the CDR3 is 17 residues long. Only the CDR3 DNA is retained, 51 bases long and in frame from the first base. From a lookup of the germline V gene (reference sequence), CDR1 and CDR2 are SEHNR and FQNEAQ. V is cut by 3 bases and J by 5 bases, and the space between the germline ends is 19 bases. Library preparation used the immunoSEQ multiplex PCR assay. The table was pulled from immuneACCESS by TCRdb, which kept in-frame rearrangements only. Such tables lose some clones; where checked, under half of the loss comes from unresolved V genes, and the rest has no known cause. This sample comprises hundreds of thousands of clones, over 75% of them detected only once. Of the sample, 0.0094% is held by the ten largest clones. Points on this clone: Its antigen specificity is not known. No much larger clone exists at a distance of one base, and base qualities are not known.

These data were also reused for a study on human thymus T cells. From the second report: In Finland, the donors were immunologically healthy infants who were having open corrective cardiac surgery for congenital heart defects. Thymus tissue was collected as surgical resects that were removed during corrective cardiac surgery. Both the thymic and the peripheral blood repertoires appeared to show biased V and J gene segment usage. The related research reported highly overlapping thymic TCR repertoires among unrelated individuals. The study described the TCR alpha and beta repertoires in fewer than 10 infant thymus samples and four matching peripheral blood samples. Donor ages ranged from roughly 6 to 250 days, and the cohort comprised five or six male and a couple of female infants. Thymocytes were freed from the tissue by mechanical means and kept at -70 degrees C as pellets of roughly 10-32 million cells. Genomic DNA was extracted from frozen cell pellets with a QIAsymphony instrument. The immunoSEQ multiplex PCR assay was used to amplify the TCRB and TCRAD loci from a standardized amount of quality-controlled genomic DNA. The amplicons spanned the V(D)J region and were long enough to cover the CDR3 and allow V and J genes to be identified. Amplicon sequencing was performed on an Illumina platform through the commercial immunoSEQ service. Corrections for primer bias and sequencing errors followed previously described methods, while TCRAD and TCRB definitions were based on the IMGT database. Repertoires were analysed with immunoSEQ Analyzer 3.0 and VDJTools, covering basic statistics, V/J segment usage, diversity estimates, rarefaction and pairwise overlap. To estimate diversity, the Chao1, ChaoE, Efron-Thisted, Shannon and inverse Simpson indices were applied, and diversity was also estimated on datasets down-sampled to the smallest sample. Repertoire overlap was determined by strict matching of CDR3 nucleotide sequence, V gene and J gene, and Jaccard-based multidimensional scaling clustering was applied. On average, thymus samples yielded some 810,000 unique TCRB clonotypes, whereas blood samples yielded about 84,000.

The chain joins TRBV7-9 to TRBJ2-2; the best D guess is TRBD1, with 5 bases matching. This receptor was taken from a boy less than two years old with a congenital heart defect. Donor details come from another sample of the same person, matched by shared clones. Sequencing used thymocytes. At the DNA level, the sequence is TGTGCCAGCAGCTTGATGGGGCAGACCTATAAGACCGGGGAGCTGTTTTTT. The resulting protein is CASSLMGQTYKTGELFF.